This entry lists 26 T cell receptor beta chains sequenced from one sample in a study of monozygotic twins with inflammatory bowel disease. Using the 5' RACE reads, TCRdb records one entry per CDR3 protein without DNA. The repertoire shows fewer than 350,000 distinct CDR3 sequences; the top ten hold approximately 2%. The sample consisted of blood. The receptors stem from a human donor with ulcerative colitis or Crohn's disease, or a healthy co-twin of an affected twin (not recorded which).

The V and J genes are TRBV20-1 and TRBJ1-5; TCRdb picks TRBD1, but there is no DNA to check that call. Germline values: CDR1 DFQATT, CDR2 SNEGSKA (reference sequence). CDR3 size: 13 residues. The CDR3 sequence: CSAQKGQDQPQHF.

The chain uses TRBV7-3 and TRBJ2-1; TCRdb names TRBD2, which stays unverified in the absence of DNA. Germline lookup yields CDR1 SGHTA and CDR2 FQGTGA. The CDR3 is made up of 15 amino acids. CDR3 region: CASSPGGRADNEQFF.

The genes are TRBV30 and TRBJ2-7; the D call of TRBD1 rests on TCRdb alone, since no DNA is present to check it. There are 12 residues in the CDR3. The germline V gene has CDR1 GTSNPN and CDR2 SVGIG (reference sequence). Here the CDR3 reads CAWARQGPEQYF.

The CDR3 region is CASSFEPVTGELYF. This chain uses TRBV7-9 with TRBJ2-2; the D call from TCRdb, TRBD1, cannot be confirmed without DNA. This CDR3 has 14 residues. Germline loops: CDR1 SEHNR, CDR2 FQNEAQ (reference sequence).

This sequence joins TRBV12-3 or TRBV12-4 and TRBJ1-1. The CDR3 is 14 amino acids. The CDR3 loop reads CASSCQGRGTEAFF.

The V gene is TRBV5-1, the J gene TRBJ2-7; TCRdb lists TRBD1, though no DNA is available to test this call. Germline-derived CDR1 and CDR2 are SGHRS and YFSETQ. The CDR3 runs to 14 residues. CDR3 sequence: CASSSGTGMYEQYF.

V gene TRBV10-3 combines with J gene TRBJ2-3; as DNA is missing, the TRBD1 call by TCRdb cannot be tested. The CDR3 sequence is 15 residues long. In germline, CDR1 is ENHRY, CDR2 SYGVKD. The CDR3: CAISLTGEGTDTQYF.

The CDR3 loop is CASSWYNEQYF. This chain joins TRBV7-2 and TRBJ2-7. CDR1 and CDR2 (germline): SGHTA, FQGNSA. CDR3 length: 11 residues.

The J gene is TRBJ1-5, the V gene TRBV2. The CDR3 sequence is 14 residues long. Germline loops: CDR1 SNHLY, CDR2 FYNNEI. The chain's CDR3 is CASSVGYSNQPQHF.

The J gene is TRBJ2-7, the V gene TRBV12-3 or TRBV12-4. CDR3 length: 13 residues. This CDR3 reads CASSLSGWNEQYF.

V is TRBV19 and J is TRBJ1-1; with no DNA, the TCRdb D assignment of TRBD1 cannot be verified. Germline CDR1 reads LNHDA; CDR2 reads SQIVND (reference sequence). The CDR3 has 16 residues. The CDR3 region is CASSIGGQVRPPEAFF.

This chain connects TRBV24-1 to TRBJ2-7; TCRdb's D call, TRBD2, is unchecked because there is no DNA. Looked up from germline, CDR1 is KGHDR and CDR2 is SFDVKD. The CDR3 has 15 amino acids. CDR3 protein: CATSDSRRGDYEQYF.

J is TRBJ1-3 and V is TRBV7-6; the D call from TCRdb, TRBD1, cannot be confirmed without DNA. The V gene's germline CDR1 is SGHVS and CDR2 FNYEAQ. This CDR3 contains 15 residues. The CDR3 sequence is CASSPGAASGNTIYF.

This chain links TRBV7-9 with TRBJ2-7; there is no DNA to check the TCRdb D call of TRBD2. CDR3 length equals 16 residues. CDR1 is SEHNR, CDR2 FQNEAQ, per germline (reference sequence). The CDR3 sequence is CASSPWNSGRRGEQYF.

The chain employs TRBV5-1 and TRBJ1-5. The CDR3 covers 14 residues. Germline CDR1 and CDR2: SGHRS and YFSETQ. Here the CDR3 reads CASSLDGSGQPQHF.

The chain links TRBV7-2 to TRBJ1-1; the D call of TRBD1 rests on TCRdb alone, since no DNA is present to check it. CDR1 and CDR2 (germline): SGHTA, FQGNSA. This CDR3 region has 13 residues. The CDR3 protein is CASSGALNTEAFF.

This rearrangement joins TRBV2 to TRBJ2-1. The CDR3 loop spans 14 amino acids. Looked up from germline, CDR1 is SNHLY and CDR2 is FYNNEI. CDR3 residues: CASSDFLAYNEQFF.

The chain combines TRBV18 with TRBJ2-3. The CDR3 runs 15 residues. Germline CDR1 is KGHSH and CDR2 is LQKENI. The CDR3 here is CASSPGDSYTDTQYF.

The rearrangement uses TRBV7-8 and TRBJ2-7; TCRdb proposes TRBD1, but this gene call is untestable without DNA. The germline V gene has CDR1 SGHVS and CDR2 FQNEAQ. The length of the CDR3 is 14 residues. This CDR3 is CASSAYPGFYEQYF.

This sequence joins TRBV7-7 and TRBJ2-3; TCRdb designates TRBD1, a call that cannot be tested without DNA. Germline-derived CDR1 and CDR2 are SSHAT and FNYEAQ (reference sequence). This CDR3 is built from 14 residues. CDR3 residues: CASSLVGAGDTQYF.

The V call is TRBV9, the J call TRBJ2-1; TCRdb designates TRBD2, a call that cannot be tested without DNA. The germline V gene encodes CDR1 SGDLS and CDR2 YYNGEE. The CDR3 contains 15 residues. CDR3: CASSAPGTALGEQFF.

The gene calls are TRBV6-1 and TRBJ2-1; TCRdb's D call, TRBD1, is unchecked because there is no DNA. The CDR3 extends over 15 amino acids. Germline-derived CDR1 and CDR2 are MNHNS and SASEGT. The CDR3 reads CASSPQKGSYNEQFF.

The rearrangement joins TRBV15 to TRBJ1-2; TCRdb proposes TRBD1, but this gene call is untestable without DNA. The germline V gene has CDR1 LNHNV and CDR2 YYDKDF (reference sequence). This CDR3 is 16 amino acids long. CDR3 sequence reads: CATSSYRDGGFYGYTF.

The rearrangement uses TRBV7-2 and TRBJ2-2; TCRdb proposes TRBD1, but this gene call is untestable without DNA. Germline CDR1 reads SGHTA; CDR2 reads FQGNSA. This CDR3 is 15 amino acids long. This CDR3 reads CASSPGGWDTGELFF.

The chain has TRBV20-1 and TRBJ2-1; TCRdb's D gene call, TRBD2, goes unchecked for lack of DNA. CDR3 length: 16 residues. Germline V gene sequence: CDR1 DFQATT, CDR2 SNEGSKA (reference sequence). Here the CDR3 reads CSASGVAESSNNEQFF.

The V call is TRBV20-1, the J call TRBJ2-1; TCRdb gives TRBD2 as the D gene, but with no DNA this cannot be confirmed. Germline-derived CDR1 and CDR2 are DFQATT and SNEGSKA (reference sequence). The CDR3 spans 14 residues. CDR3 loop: CSARIGLADPEQFF.